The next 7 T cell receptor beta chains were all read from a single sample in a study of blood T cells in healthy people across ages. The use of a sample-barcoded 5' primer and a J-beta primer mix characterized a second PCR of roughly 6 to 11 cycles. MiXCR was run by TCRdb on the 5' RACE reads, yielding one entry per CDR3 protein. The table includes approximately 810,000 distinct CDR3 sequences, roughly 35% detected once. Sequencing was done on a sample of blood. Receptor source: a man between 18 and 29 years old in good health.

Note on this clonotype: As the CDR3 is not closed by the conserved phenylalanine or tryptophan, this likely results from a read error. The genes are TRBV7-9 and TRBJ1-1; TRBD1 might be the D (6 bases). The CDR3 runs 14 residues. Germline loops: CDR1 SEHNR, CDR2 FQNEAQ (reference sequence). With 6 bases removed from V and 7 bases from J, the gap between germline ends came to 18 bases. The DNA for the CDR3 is TGTGCCAGCAGTAAACCGGGACACCTATTTGAAGCTTTCGTT. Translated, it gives CASSKPGHLFEAFV.

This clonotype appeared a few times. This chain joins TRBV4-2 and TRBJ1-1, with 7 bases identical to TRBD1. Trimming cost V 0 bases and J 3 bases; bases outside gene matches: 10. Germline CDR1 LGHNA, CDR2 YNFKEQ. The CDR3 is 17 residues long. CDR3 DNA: TGTGCCAGCAGCCAAGACGCCATCTCGGACAGGTACACTGAAGCTTTCTTT. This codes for CASSQDAISDRYTEAFF.

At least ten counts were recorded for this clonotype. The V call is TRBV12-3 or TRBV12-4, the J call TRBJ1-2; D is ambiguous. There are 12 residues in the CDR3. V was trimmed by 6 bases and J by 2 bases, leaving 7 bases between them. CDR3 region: CASRGINYGYTF. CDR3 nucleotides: TGTGCCAGCAGAGGGATCAACTATGGCTACACCTTC.

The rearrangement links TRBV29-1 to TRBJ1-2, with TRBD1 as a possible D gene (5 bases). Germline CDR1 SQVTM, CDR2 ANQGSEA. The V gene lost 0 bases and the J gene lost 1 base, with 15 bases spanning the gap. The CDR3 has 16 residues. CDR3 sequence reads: CSVEDQPGRNNYGYTF. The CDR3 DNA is TGCAGCGTTGAAGATCAACCGGGACGGAATAACTATGGCTACACCTTC. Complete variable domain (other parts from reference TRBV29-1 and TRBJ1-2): SAVISQKPSRDICQRGTSLTIQCQVDSQVTMMFWYRQQPGQSLTLIATANQGSEATYESGFVIDKFPISRPNLTFSTLTVSNMSPEDSSIYLCSVEDQPGRNNYGYTFGSGTRLTVV.

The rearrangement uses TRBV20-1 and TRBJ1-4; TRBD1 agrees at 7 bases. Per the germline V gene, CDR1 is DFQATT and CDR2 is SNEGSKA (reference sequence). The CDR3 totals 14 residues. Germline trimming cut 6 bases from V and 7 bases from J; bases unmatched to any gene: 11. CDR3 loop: CSAADRDKGEKLFF. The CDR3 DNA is TGCAGTGCCGCTGACAGGGATAAGGGTGAAAAACTGTTTTTT.

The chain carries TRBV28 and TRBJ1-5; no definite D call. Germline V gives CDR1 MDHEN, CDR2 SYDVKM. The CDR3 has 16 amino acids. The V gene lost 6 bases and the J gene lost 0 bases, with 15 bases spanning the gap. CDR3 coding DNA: TGTGCCAGCAGCCCCCCCGGAAGGTATAGCAATCAGCCCCAGCATTTT. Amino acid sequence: CASSPPGRYSNQPQHF.

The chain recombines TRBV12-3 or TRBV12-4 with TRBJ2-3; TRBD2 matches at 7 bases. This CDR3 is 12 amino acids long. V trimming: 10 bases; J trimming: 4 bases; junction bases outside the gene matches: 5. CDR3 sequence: CATGGFADTQYF. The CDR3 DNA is TGTGCCACCGGGGGGTTCGCAGATACGCAGTATTTT.